The T cell receptor beta chain under discussion was sequenced for a study of cytomegalovirus exposure and HLA in healthy donors. From the 120-subject validation cohort, which was separate from the roughly 610-subject first cohort, the donors were drawn. The CDR3 extends over 16 amino acids. Germline assignment: CDR1 SGHRS and CDR2 YFSETQ. Unmatched junction bases numbered 7, after V lost 2 bases and J lost 1 base. Points on this clone: Its antigen is currently unknown.

Whole-study results and caveats: Cytomegalovirus status was reportedly diagnosed by the classifier with high specificity and sensitivity. Cytomegalovirus association was assigned to about 150 TCR beta chains. Generally TCR sequences proved uncommon, though certain public TCRs appeared in numerous donors.

Libraries were prepared by immunoSEQ multiplex PCR; TCRdb keeps only in-frame clonotypes and omits some of them. The data show around 250,000 clones, with about 92% seen just once and 3% to 3.5% held by the top ten. The sample consisted of PBMCs. The gene calls are TRBV5-1 and TRBJ1-2; 8 nucleotides agree with TRBD1. This receptor was taken from a woman aged 25 to 39 in good health and CMV-seronegative. Written as DNA, the CDR3 is TGCGCCAGCAGCTTAGGACCGGGACAGGATAACTATGGCTACACCTTC. This encodes CASSLGPGQDNYGYTF. The full variable domain, completed using reference TRBV5-1 and TRBJ1-2, is KAGVTQTPRYLIKTRGQQVTLSCSPISGHRSVSWYQQTPGQGLQFLFEYFSETQRNKGNFPGRFSGRQFSNSRSEMNVSTLELGDSALYLCASSLGPGQDNYGYTFGSGTRLTVV.